This T cell receptor beta chain originates from a study of regulatory T cells in long-lasting Graves disease. Whole-study results and caveats: The work looked only at peripheral blood and did not look at thyroid tissue. Results may be inaccurate due to the small sample size.

A remark on this clonotype: What it binds is unknown. At one end the junction does not follow the germline gene, possibly because of a read error.

Libraries of TCR beta came from iRepertoire HTBI primers plus Arm-PCR of CDR3 regions. TCRdb processed the multiplex PCR reads anew with MiXCR; each CDR3 protein has one entry. The table has about 460,000 distinct CDR3 sequences, 22% seen once. Documented time point: persistent/refractory GD, antithyroid drugs over 5 years with positive TRAb. PBMCs were the source of the RNA used for TCR sequencing. CDR1 is MDHEN, CDR2 SYDVKM, per germline. CDR3 length equals 14 residues. This receptor was taken from a female donor with Graves disease. The sample was peripheral blood mononuclear cells (PBMCs), taken when the disease was refractory, from a patient treated with antithyroid drugs. The chain employs TRBV28 and TRBJ1-1; 9 nucleotides agree with TRBD1. CDR3 region: CASRKTGGETEASF. Here the CDR3 DNA reads TGTGCCAGCAGGAAGACAGGGGGAGAAACTGAAGCTTCCTTT.